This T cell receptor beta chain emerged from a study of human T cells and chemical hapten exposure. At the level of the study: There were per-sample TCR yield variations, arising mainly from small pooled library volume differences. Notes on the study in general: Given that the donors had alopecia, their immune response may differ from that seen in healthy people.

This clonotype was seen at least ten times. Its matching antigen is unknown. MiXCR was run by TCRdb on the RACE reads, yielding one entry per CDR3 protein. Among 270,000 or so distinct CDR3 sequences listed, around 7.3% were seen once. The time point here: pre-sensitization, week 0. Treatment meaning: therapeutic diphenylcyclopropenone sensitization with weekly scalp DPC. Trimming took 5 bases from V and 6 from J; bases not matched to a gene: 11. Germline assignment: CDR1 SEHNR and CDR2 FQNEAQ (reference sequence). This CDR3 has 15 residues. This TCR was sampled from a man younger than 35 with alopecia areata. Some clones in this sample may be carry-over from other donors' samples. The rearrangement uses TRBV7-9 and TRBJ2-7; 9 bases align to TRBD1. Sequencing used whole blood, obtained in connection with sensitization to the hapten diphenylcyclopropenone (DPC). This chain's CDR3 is CASSPPGTGIREQYF. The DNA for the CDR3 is TGTGCCAGCAGCCCGCCAGGGACAGGGATTCGCGAGCAGTACTTC.